This TCR beta chain stems from a study of regulatory T cells in long-lasting Graves disease. The V end lost 6 bases, the J end lost 0 bases, and 17 bases lay between the germline ends. This CDR3 has 15 amino acids. CDR1 and CDR2 (germline): DFQATT, SNEGSKA (reference sequence). Regarding the study as a whole: New patients shared fewer than 1,000 public clonotypes, and persistent patients shared more, with under 3,500. There were preferences for TRBV28, TRBJ1-2 and TRBJ2-5 in persistent disease. The analysis examined peripheral blood only and excluded thyroid tissue.

Time point specified: newly diagnosed GD, antithyroid drugs for less than 3 months. PBMC-extracted RNA yielded the TCR library. Researchers made TCR beta libraries by using iRepertoire HTBI primers and running Arm-PCR on CDR3 regions. TCRdb reprocessed the multiplex PCR reads via MiXCR and lists one record per CDR3 protein. The sample has 450,000 to 700,000 distinct CDR3 sequences; roughly 13% are singletons. As concerns this clonotype: The target antigen is unknown. This could be a read error, since a much larger clone is one nucleotide away.

These data also formed part of another study, on T cells in Graves' hyperthyroidism and ophthalmopathy.

Source: peripheral blood mononuclear cells (PBMCs), taken at new diagnosis, from a patient treated with antithyroid drugs. The V gene is TRBV20-1, the J gene TRBJ2-5, with D possibly matching TRBD2 (6 bases). The sequence derives from a man aged 25 to 40 with Graves disease. CDR3 nucleotide sequence: TGCAGTGCCGGACGCGGAGGGGTGTACCAAGAGACCCAGTACTTC. Translating gives CSAGRGGVYQETQYF.